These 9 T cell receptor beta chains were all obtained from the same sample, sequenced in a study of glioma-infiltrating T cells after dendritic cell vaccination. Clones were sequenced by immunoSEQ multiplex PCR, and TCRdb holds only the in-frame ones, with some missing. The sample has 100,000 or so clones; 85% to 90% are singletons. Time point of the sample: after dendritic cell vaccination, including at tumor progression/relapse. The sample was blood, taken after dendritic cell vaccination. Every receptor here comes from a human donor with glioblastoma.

CDR3 DNA sequence: TGTGCCAGCAGTTTTGGGACAGGGGAATACAATGAGCAGTTCTTC. Translated: CASSFGTGEYNEQFF. The chain recombines TRBV27 with TRBJ2-1; 10 positions agree with TRBD1. The CDR3 is made up of 15 amino acids. J lost 4 bases, V lost 3 bases, and 3 bases had no gene match. Germline V CDR1 and CDR2: MNHEY, SMNVEV (reference sequence).

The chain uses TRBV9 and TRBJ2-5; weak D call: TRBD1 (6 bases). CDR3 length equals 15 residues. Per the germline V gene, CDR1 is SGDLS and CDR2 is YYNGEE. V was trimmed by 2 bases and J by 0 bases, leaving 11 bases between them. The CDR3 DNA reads TGTGCCAGCAGCGTCGGACAGAATCACCAAGAGACCCAGTACTTC. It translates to CASSVGQNHQETQYF.

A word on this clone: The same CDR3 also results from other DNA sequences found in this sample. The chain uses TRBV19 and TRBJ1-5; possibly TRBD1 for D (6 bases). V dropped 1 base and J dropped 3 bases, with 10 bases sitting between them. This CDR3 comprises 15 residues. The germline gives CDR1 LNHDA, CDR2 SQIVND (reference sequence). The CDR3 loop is CASSIGQGFNQPQHF. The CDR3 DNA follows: TGTGCCAGTAGTATAGGGCAGGGGTTCAATCAGCCCCAGCATTTT.

CDR3 amino acids: CASSQRGQASSYEQYF. As DNA, the CDR3 is TGTGCCAGCTCACAACGGGGACAGGCCAGCTCCTACGAGCAGTACTTC. This chain joins TRBV18 and TRBJ2-7, with 8 bases lining up with TRBD1. Germline CDR1 KGHSH, CDR2 LQKENI. After removal of 4 bases from V and 0 bases from J, the junction contained 8 bases not matched to a gene. This CDR3 has 16 amino acids.

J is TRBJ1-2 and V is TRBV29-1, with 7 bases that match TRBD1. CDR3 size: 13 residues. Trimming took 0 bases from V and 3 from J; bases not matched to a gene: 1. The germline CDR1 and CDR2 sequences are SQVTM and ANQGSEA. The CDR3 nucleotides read TGCAGCGTTGAAGAGACAGGGTACTATGGCTACACCTTC. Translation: CSVEETGYYGYTF.

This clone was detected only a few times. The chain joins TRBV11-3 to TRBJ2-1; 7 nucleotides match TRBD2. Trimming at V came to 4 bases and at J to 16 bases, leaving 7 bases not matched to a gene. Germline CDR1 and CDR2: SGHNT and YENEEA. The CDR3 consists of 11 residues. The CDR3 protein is CASSSGLQSFF. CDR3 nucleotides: TGTGCCAGCAGCTCGGGACTACAGTCCTTCTTC.

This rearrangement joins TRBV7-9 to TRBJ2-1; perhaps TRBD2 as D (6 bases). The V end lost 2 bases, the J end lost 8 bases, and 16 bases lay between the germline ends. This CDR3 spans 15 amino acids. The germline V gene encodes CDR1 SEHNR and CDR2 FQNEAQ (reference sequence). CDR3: CASSLISSSAYEQFF. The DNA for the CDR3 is TGTGCCAGCAGCTTAATTTCTTCTAGCGCCTATGAGCAGTTCTTC.

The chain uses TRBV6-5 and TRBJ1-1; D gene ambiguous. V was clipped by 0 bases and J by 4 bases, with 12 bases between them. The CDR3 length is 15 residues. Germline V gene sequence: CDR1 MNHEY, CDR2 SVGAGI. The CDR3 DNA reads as TGTGCCAGCAGTTACTCGGCGGGTCGACGCACTGAAGCTTTCTTT. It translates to CASSYSAGRRTEAFF.

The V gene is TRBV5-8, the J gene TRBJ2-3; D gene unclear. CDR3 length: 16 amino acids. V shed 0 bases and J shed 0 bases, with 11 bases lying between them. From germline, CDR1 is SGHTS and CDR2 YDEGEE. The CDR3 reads CASSLVRITSTDTQYF. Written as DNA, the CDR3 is TGTGCCAGCAGCTTGGTCAGGATAACTAGCACAGATACGCAGTATTTT. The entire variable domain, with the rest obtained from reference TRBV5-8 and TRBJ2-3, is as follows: EAGVTQSPTHLIKTRGQQATLRCSPISGHTSVYWYQQALGLGLQFLLWYDEGEERNRGNFPPRFSGRQFPNYSSELNVNALELEDSALYLCASSLVRITSTDTQYFGPGTRLTVL.